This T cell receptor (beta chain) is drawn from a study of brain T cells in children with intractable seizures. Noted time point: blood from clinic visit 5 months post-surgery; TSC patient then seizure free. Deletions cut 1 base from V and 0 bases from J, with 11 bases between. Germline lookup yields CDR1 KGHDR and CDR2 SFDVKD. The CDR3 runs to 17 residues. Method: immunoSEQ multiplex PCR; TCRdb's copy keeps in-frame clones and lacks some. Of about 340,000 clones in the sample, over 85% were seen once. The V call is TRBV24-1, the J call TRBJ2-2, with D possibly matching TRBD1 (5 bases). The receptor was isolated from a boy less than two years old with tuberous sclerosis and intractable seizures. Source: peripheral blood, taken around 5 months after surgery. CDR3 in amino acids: CATSDFRRQTNTGELFF. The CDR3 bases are TGTGCCACCAGTGATTTTCGTCGACAGACGAACACCGGGGAGCTGTTTTTT.